The rows below give T cell receptor beta chains drawn from one sample of a study of T cells after yellow fever vaccination. TCRdb called the 5' RACE reads again in MiXCR, with one record for every CDR3 protein. The sample has 450,000 to 600,000 distinct CDR3 sequences; about 15% are singletons. The material sequenced was PBMCs, taken around 5 days after the first yellow fever vaccination. Every receptor here comes from a man aged 18 to 30 who received the YFV17D yellow fever vaccine. Both conserved end residues are part of each CDR3. The order of the fields is V gene, J gene, D gene, CDR3 length, CDR3 protein. A D gene is named only where the DNA matches it firmly.

v_gene: TRBV2
j_gene: TRBJ2-5
d_gene: .
len: 11
CDR3aa: CASSKHRDQYF

v_gene: TRBV28
j_gene: TRBJ2-2
d_gene: .
len: 12
CDR3aa: CARSFRTGELFF

v_gene: TRBV6-1
j_gene: TRBJ1-1
d_gene: .
len: 10
CDR3aa: CASCNTEAFF

v_gene: TRBV3-1
j_gene: TRBJ2-5
d_gene: TRBD1
len: 16
CDR3aa: CASSKAGTGAQETQYF

v_gene: TRBV6-1
j_gene: TRBJ2-1
d_gene: TRBD2
len: 14
CDR3aa: CASTGTSGGVKQFF

v_gene: TRBV6-2/TRBV6-3
j_gene: TRBJ1-2
d_gene: TRBD1
len: 14
CDR3aa: CASRKTGGSVGYTF

v_gene: TRBV14
j_gene: TRBJ2-7
d_gene: TRBD1
len: 14
CDR3aa: CASSQRGRSYEQYF

v_gene: TRBV5-6
j_gene: TRBJ2-3
d_gene: .
len: 11
CDR3aa: CASSWRDTQYF

v_gene: TRBV10-3
j_gene: TRBJ1-1
d_gene: .
len: 13
CDR3aa: CAITRTANTEAFF

v_gene: TRBV20-1
j_gene: TRBJ2-1
d_gene: TRBD2
len: 14
CDR3aa: CSAKRGAGGNEQFF